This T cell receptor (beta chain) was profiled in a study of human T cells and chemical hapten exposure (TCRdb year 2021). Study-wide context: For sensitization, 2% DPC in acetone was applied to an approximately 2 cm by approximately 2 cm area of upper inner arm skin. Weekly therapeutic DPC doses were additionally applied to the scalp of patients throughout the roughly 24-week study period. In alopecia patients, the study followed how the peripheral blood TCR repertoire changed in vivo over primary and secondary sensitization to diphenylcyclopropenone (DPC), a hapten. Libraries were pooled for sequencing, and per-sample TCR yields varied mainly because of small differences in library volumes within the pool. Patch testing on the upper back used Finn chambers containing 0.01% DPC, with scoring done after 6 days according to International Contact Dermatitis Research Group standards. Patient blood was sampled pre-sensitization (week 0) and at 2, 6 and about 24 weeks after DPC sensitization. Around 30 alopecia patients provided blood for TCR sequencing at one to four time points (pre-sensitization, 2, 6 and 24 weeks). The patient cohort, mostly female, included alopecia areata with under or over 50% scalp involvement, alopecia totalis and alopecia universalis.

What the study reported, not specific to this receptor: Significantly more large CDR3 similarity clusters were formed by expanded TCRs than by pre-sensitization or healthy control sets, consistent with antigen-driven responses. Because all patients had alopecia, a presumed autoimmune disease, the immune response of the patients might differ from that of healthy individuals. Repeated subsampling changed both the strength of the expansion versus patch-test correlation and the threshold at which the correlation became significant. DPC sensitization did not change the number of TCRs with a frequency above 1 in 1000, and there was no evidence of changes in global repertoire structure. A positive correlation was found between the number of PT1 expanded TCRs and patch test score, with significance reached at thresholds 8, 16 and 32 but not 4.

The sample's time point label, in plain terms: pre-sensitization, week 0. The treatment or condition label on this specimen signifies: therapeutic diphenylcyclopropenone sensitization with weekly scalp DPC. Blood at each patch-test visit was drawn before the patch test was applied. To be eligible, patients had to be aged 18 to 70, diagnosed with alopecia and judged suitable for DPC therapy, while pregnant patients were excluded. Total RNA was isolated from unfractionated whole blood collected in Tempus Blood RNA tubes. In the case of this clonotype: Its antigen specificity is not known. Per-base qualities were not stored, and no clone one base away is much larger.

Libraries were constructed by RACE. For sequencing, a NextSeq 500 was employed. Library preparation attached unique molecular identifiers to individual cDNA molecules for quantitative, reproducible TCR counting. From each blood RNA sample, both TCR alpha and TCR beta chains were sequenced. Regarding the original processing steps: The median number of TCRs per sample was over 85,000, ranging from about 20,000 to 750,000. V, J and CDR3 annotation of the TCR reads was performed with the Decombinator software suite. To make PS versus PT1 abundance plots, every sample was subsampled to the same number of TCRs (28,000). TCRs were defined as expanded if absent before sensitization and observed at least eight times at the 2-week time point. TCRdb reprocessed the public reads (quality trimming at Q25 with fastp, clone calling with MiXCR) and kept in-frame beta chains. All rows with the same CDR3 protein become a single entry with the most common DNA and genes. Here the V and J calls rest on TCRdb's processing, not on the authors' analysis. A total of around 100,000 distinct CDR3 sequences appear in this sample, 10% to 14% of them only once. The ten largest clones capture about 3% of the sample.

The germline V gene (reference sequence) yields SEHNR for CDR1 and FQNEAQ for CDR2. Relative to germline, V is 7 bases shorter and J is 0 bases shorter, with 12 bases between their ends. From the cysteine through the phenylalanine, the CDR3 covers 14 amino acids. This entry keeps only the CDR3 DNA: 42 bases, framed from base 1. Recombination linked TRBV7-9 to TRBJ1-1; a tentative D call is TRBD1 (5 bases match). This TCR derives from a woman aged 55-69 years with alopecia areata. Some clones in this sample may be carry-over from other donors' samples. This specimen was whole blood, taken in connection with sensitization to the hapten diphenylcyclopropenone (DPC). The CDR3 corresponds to CASNQPGLNTEAFF. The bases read TGTGCCAGCAACCAACCAGGGTTGAACACTGAAGCTTTCTTT.